This record covers a single T cell receptor (beta chain). Its antigen is currently unknown. Following a re-call of the 5' RACE reads, TCRdb has one entry per CDR3 protein and lacks DNA. Its table records 150,000 or so distinct CDR3 sequences. This specimen belongs to a study of T cells expressing NK-cell markers. Study-wide results and caveats: Clarity on HCMV specificity was lacking for the expanded NKG2C+ T cell clones. As a fraction of CD8+ T cells, dominant NKG2C+ clonotypes reached roughly 1.0-7.5% in six donors.

Germline V CDR1 and CDR2: MRHNA, SNTAGT. The CDR3 extends over 15 amino acids. The chain is built from TRBV6-4 and TRBJ2-1. The clonotype comes from a woman aged 50 to 60 in good health. Source material: blood T cells: a sorted CD56 or NKG2C T cell subset, CD4+ or CD8+ T cells, or bulk PBMC T cells (not recorded which). The CDR3 loop reads CASSDSSGSYNEQFF.